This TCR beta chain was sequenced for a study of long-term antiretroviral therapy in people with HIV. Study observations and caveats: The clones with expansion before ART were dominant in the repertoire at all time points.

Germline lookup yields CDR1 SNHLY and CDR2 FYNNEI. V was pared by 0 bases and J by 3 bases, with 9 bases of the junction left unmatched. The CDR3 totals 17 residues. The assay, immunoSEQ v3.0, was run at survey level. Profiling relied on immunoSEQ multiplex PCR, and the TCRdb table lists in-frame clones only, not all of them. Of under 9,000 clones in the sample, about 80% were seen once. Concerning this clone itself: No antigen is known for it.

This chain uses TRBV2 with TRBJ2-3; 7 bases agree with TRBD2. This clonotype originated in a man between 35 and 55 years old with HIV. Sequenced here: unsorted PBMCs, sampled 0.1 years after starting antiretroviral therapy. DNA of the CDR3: TGTGCCAGCAGTGAAGCGTGGGCGGGGGTCCAGACAGATACGCAGTATTTT. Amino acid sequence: CASSEAWAGVQTDTQYF.